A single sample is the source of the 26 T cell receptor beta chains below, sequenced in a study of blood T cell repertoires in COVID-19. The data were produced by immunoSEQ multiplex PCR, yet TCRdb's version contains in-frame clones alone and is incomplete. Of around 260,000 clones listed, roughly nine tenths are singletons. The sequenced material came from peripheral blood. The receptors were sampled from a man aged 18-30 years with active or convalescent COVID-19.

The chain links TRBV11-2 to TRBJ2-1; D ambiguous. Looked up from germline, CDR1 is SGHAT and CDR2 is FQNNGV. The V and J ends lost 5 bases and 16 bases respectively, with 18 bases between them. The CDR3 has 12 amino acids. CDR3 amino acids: CASSPTPYRLFF. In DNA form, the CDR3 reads TGTGCCAGCAGCCCTACCCCCTATCGCCTTTTCTTC.

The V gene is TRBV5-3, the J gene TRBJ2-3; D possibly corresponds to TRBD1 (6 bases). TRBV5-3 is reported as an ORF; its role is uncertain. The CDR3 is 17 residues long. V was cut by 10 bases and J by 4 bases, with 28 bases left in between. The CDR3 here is CAASGVPSRGEADTQYF. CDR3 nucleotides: TGTGCCGCCTCAGGGGTTCCGTCCCGGGGAGAGGCAGATACGCAGTATTTT.

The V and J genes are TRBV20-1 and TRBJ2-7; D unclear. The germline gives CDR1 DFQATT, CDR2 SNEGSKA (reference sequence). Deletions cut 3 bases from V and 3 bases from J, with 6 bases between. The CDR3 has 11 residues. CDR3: CSASTRYEQYF. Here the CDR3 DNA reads TGCAGTGCTAGTACTCGCTACGAGCAGTACTTC.

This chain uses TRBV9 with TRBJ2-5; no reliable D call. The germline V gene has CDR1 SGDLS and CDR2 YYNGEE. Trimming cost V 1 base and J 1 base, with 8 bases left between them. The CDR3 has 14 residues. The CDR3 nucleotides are TGTGCCAGCAGCGTATTCGGCGGCCAAGAGACCCAGTACTTC. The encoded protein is CASSVFGGQETQYF.

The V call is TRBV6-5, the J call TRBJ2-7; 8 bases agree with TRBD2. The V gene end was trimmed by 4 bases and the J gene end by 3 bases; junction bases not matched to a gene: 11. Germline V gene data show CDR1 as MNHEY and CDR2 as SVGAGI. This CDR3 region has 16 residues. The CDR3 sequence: CASSSPSGLEDYEQYF. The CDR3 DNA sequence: TGTGCCAGCAGTTCTCCTTCGGGACTAGAGGACTACGAGCAGTACTTC.

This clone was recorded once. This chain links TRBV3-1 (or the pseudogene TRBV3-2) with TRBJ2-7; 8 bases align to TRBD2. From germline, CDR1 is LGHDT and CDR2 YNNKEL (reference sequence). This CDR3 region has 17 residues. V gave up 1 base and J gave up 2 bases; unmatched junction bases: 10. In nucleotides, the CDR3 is TGTGCCAGCAGCCAAGGGAGCGGGAGTGCCCTACCCTACGAGCAGTACTTC. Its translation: CASSQGSGSALPYEQYF.

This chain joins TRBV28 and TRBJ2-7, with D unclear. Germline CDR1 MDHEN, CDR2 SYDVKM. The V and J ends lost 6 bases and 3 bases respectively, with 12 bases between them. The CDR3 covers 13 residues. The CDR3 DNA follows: TGTGCCAGCAGCGCGACGCCGGGCTACGAGCAGTACTTC. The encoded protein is CASSATPGYEQYF. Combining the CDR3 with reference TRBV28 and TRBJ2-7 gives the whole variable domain DVKVTQSSRYLVKRTGEKVFLECVQDMDHENMFWYRQDPGLGLRLIYFSYDVKMKEKGDIPEGYSVSREKKERFSLILESASTNQTSMYLCASSATPGYEQYFGPGTRLTVT.

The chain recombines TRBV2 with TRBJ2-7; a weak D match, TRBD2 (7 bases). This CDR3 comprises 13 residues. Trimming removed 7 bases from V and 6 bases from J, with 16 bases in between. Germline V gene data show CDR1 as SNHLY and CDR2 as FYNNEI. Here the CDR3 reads CASNPGRGGEQYF. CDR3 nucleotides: TGTGCCAGCAACCCCGGTAGGGGGGGCGAGCAGTACTTC. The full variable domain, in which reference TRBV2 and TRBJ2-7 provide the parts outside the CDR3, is EPEVTQTPSHQVTQMGQEVILRCVPISNHLYFYWYRQILGQKVEFLVSFYNNEISEKSEIFDDQFSVERPDGSNFTLKIRSTKLEDSAMYFCASNPGRGGEQYFGPGTRLTVT.

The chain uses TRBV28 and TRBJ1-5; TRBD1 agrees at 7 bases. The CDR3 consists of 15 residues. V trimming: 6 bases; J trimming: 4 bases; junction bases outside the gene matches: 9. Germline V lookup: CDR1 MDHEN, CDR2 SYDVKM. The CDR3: CASRTRDSHNQPQHF. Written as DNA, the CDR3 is TGTGCCAGCAGGACGCGGGACAGCCATAATCAGCCCCAGCATTTT.

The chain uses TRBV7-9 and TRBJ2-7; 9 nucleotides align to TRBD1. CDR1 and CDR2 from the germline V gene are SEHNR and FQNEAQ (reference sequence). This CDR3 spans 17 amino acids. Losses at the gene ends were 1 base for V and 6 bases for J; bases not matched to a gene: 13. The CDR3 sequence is CASSLVDPGTGYSEQYF. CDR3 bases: TGTGCCAGCAGCTTAGTGGACCCCGGGACAGGGTATTCCGAGCAGTACTTC. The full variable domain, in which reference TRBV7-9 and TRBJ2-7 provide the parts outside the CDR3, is DTGVSQNPRHKITKRGQNVTFRCDPISEHNRLYWYRQTLGQGPEFLTYFQNEAQLEKSRLLSDRFSAERPKGSFSTLEIQRTEQGDSAMYLCASSLVDPGTGYSEQYFGPGTRLTVT.

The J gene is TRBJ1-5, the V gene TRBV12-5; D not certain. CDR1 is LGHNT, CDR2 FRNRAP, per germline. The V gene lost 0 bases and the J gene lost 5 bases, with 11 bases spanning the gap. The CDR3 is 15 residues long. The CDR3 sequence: CASGLVLGGYQPQHF. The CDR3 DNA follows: TGTGCTAGTGGTTTGGTACTGGGAGGGTATCAGCCCCAGCATTTT. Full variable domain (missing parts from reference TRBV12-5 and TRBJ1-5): DARVTQTPRHKVTEMGQEVTMRCQPILGHNTVFWYRQTMMQGLELLAYFRNRAPLDDSGMPKDRFSAEMPDATLATLKIQPSEPRDSAVYFCASGLVLGGYQPQHFGDGTRLSIL.

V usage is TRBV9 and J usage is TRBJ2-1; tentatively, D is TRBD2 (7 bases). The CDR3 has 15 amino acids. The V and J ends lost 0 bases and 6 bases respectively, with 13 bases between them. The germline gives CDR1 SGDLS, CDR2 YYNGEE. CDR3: CASSVVGGQANEQFF. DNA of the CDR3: TGTGCCAGCAGCGTAGTGGGGGGGCAAGCCAATGAGCAGTTCTTC.

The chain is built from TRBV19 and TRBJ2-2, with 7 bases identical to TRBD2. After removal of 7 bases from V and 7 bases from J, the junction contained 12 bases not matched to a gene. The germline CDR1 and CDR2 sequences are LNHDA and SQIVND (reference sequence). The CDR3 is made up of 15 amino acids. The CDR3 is CASTRVGGSIGELFF. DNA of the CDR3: TGTGCCAGTACCCGGGTGGGAGGGTCCATCGGGGAGCTGTTTTTT. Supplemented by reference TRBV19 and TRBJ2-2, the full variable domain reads DGGITQSPKYLFRKEGQNVTLSCEQNLNHDAMYWYRQDPGQGLRLIYYSQIVNDFQKGDIAEGYSVSREKKESFPLTVTSAQKNPTAFYLCASTRVGGSIGELFFGEGSRLTVL.

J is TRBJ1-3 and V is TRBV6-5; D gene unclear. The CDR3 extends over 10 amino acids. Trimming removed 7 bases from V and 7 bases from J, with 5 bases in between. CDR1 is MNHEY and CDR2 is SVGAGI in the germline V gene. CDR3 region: CASKRNTIYF. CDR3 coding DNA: TGTGCCAGCAAGAGGAACACCATATATTTT.

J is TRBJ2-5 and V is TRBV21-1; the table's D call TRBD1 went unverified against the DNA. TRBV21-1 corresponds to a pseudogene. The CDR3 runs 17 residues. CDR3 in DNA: TGTGCCAGCAGCAAAGTTGGGGACAGGGAGGTAAGAGAGACCCAGTACTTC. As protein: CASSKVGDREVRETQYF.

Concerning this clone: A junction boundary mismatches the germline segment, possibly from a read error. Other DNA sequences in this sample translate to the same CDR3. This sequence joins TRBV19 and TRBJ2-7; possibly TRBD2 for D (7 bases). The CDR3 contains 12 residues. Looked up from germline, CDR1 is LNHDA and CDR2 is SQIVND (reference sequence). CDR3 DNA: TGTGCCTCAGTAGGGGGGGCGTACGAACAGTACTTC. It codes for CASVGGAYEQYF. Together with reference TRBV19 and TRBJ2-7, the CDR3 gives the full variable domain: DGGITQSPKYLFRKEGQNVTLSCEQNLNHDAMYWYRQDPGQGLRLIYYSQIVNDFQKGDIAEGYSVSREKKESFPLTVTSAQKNPTAFYLCASVGGAYEQYFGPGTRLTVT.

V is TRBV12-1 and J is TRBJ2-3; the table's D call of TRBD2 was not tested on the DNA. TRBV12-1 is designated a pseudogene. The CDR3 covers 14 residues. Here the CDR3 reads CASSVMTRTDTQYF. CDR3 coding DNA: TGTGCCAGCAGCGTGATGACTCGCACAGATACGCAGTATTTT.

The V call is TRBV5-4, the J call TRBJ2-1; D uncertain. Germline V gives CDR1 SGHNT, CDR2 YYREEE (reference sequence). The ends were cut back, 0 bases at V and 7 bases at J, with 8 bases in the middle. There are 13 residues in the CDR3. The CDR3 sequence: CASSLDSFNEQFF. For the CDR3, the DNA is TGTGCCAGCAGCTTGGACAGTTTTAATGAGCAGTTCTTC.

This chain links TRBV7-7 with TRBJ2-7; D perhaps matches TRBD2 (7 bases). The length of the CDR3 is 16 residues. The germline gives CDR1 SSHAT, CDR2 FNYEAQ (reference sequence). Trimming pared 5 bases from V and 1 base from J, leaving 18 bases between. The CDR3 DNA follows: TGTGCCAGCAGCCCCAATTTAGGGGGGGGGTCCTACGAGCAGTACTTC. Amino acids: CASSPNLGGGSYEQYF.

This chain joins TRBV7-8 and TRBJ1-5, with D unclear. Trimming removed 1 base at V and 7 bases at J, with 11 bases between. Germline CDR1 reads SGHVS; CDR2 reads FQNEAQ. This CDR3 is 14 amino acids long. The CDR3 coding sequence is TGTGCCAGCAGCTTAGGGACTGAGGCACAGCCCCAGCATTTT. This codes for CASSLGTEAQPQHF.

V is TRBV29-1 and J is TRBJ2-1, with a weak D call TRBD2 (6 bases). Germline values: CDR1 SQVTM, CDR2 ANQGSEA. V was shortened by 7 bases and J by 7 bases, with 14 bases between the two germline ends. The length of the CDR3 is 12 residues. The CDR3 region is CSARLGQNEQFF. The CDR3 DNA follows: TGCAGCGCGCGACTAGGGCAAAATGAGCAGTTCTTC.

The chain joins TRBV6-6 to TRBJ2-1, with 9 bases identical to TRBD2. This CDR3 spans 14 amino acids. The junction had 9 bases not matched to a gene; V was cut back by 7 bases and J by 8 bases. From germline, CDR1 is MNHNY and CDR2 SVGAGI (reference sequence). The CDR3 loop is CASTTTRGGYEQFF. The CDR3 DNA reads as TGTGCCAGCACCACGACGCGGGGGGGATATGAGCAGTTCTTC.

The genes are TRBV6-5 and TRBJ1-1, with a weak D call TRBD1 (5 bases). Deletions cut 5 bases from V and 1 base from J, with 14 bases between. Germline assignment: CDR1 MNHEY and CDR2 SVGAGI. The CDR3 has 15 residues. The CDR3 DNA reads TGTGCCAGCAGTAGCCGACGGACAAAGAACACTGAAGCTTTCTTT. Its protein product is CASSSRRTKNTEAFF.

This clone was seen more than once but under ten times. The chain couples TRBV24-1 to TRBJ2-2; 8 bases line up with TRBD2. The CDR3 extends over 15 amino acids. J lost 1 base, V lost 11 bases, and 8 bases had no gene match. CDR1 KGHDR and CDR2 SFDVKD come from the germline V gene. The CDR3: CAIAGGGKNTGELFF. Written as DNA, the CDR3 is TGTGCCATCGCGGGGGGAGGGAAGAACACCGGGGAGCTGTTTTTT.

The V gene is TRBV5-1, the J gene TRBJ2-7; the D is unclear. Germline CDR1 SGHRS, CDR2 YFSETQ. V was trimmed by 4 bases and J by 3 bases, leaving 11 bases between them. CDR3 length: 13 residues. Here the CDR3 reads CASSRTRYYEQYF. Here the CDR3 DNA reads TGCGCCAGCAGCCGAACGAGGTACTACGAGCAGTACTTC.

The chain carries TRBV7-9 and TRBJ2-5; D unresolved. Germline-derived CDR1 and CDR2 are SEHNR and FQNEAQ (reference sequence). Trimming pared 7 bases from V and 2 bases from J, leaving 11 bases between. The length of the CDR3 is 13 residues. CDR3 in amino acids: CASTRHLQETQYF. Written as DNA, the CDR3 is TGTGCCAGCACCCGACACTTGCAAGAGACCCAGTACTTC.